This T cell receptor (beta chain) was sequenced during a study of blood T cells in healthy people across ages. The CDR3 sequence is 15 residues long. From germline, CDR1 is MGHDK and CDR2 SYGVNS. The J segment lost 0 bases and the V segment lost 4 bases, leaving 6 bases of the junction unmatched. Per-sample yields of isolated PBMCs were at least 6 million. This clonotype was observed once. Its specificity is unknown. The study's findings and limits: Age showed a roughly linear inverse relationship with TCR beta diversity per million T cells.

A J-beta primer mix and a sample-barcoded 5' primer were used in a second PCR of about 7 to 11 cycles. The authors tagged each cDNA molecule using a template-switch adaptor with 12 random nucleotides. Individual samples furnished no less than 2.5 million CDR3-containing paired-end reads apiece. TCRdb ran MiXCR on the 5' RACE reads and lists one entry per CDR3 protein. The sample shows about 680,000 distinct CDR3 sequences, about half of them seen only once. The clonotype originates from a woman aged 55-70 years in good health. The sample comprised blood. This chain links TRBV25-1 with TRBJ2-7, with 7 bases identical to TRBD1. The CDR3 DNA sequence: TGTGCCAGCAGTGGGACAGGCCATTCCTCCTACGAGCAGTACTTC. Its protein product is CASSGTGHSSYEQYF.